This TCR beta chain was found in a study of blood T cell repertoires in COVID-19. Study-level information: Some COVID-19 samples were acute and others convalescent; all came from the United States, Italy and Spain. The analysed material was cDNA or gDNA that came from T cells, B-cell-depleted T cells, or PBMCs.

CDR3 length equals 18 residues. V shed 4 bases and J shed 0 bases, with 21 bases lying between them. Germline V gene sequence: CDR1 LGHDT, CDR2 YNNKEL (reference sequence). The repertoire was sequenced with immunoSEQ multiplex PCR; TCRdb's copy has only in-frame clones and lacks some. The sample gives approximately 260,000 clones, 83% of which show up once; about 4.5% is in the top ten. V and J are TRBV3-1 (or the pseudogene TRBV3-2) and TRBJ2-5; D perhaps matches TRBD1 (5 bases). The clonotype comes from a man aged 55 to 69 who had recovered from COVID-19. Sample: peripheral blood. The CDR3: CASSRRGQGGQNQETQYF. The CDR3 nucleotides are TGTGCCAGCAGCCGTCGAGGTCAAGGCGGACAAAACCAAGAGACCCAGTACTTC.